This T cell receptor beta chain was sequenced for a study of T cells in tumors after PD-1 blockade (dated by TCRdb to between 2018 and 2021). For context, the study as a whole: Patients with prior checkpoint blockade, systemic immunosuppressant use, or recent radiotherapy or other anti-cancer therapy within 4 weeks were excluded. Patients were treated with either pembrolizumab 200 mg every 3 weeks or cemiplimab 350 mg every 2 weeks. Some patients also continued taking vismodegib 150 mg daily during anti-PD-1 treatment. On average, peripheral blood samples had 95,000 to 140,000 TCR templates (range roughly 24,000-257,772) and about 35,000 unique clonotypes. The study performed paired single-cell RNA and TCR sequencing on site-matched tumors from BCC or SCC patients before and after anti-PD-1 therapy. To compare clonotypes in blood and tumor, bulk TCR sequencing was done on about 9 peripheral blood samples taken from 5 or 6 patients. RECIST version 1.1 was the standard used to evaluate clinical response. Overall study results and their limits: Where the novel T cell clones came from was not determined, and possible sources could include lymphoid organs or rare unexpanded clones inside the tumor or in the tumor periphery. About 41% of tumor TCR clonotypes were detected in blood, and some novel exhausted tumor clones were observed in pre-treatment blood, which was taken as suggesting peripheral recruitment.

Notes on this clone: The antigen this receptor binds is unknown. No per-base quality is available; no much larger clone lies one base away.

The V end gives up 0 bases and the J end 3 bases, leaving 3 bases in the junction not matched to a gene. In the germline V gene, CDR1 corresponds to SGHVS and CDR2 to FNYEAQ. Taken from cysteine to phenylalanine, the CDR3 has 15 residues. Only the CDR3 DNA stays, 45 bases, in frame from base 1. The immunoSEQ platform was used for deep TCRbeta sequencing. The authors' pipeline ran thus. Only productive rearrangements were exported from the immunoSEQ Analyzer for downstream analysis. T cell phenotypes were assigned to bulk TCRbeta clonotypes by matching the clonotypes to single-cell RNA+TCR-seq clones that had the same TCRbeta sequence. Using bulk TCR sequencing data, clone enrichment in tumor was calculated by dividing a clone's tumor frequency by the same clone's PBMC frequency. TCRs were sorted with GLIPH into specificity groups, meaning clusters of distinct TCRs that share CDR3 motifs and likely recognize common antigens. Imported from immuneACCESS, the table was reduced by TCRdb to in-frame sequences with V and J called. These copies leave out some clones; in studies compared against another copy, an unresolved V gene accounts for under half, and the cause of the remainder is not known. The DNA was the basis for D and trimming; V, J and clone size are from that table. Counted in this sample were around 25,000 clones; roughly 80% of them appeared once. Roughly an eighth of the sample goes to the ten largest clones.

The sample's time point label, decoded: after anti-PD-1 therapy. Genomic DNA extracted from tumor biopsies or peripheral blood was used for bulk TCRbeta sequencing, with input ranging from about 616 ng to 6,500 ng. Every patient was a poor candidate for surgical resection and had histologically proven advanced or metastatic basal or squamous cell carcinoma. Of the approximately 10 patients making up the basal cell carcinoma cohort, 8 underwent bulk tumor TCR sequencing. The chain was built from TRBV7-6 and TRBJ2-7, and TRBD1 matches 9 of the central bases. This specimen consisted of PBMCs, obtained after anti-PD-1 treatment. The receptor's source is a human donor with basal cell carcinoma. The nucleotide sequence reads TGTGCCAGCAGCTTAGCAGGACAGGGGAGCTACGAGCAGTACTTC. Its product reads: CASSLAGQGSYEQYF.